The rows below give T cell receptor beta chains drawn from one sample of a study of identical twins. TCRdb called the 5' RACE reads again in MiXCR, with one record for every CDR3 protein. The sample records around 680,000 distinct CDR3 sequences, more than 6.5% being singletons. The sample also formed part of further work on yellow fever vaccine responses in identical twins.

What was sequenced was PBMCs. These receptors all come from a woman under 30 in good health. Each CDR3 is given with its conserved first and last residue. Each record gives: V gene, D gene, clone size, CDR3 length, J gene, CDR3 protein, CDR3 DNA. A D gene is named only where the DNA matches it firmly. A row's size may be missing; if present it is once, few, many or a size class.

v_call: TRBV7-2; d_call: TRBD2; clone_size: many; cdr3_length: 14; j_call: TRBJ2-4; cdr3_aa: CASRSQRGVGIQYF; cdr3_nt: TGTGCCAGCCGCTCCCAGCGGGGTGTAGGAATTCAGTACTTC
v_call: TRBV7-9; d_call: TRBD1; clone_size: -; cdr3_length: 16; j_call: TRBJ1-4; cdr3_aa: CASSFTGGVGNEKLFF; cdr3_nt: TGTGCCAGCAGCTTTACAGGGGGAGTGGGTAATGAAAAACTGTTTTTT
v_call: TRBV9; d_call: -; clone_size: few; cdr3_length: 19; j_call: TRBJ2-2; cdr3_aa: CASSVHQGRRDTRTGELFF; cdr3_nt: TGTGCCAGCAGCGTCCACCAGGGGCGGCGGGATACGAGGACCGGGGAGCTGTTTTTT
v_call: TRBV20-1; d_call: TRBD2; clone_size: many; cdr3_length: 18; j_call: TRBJ2-1; cdr3_aa: CSAPLGLAGGDLKNEQFF; cdr3_nt: TGCAGTGCTCCTCTGGGGCTAGCGGGAGGTGATCTGAAGAATGAGCAGTTCTTC
v_call: TRBV7-2; d_call: -; clone_size: few; cdr3_length: 14; j_call: TRBJ1-2; cdr3_aa: CASSLGGSGGGYTF; cdr3_nt: TGTGCCAGCAGCTTAGGGGGTTCGGGTGGAGGCTACACCTTC
v_call: TRBV6-2/TRBV6-3; d_call: -; clone_size: -; cdr3_length: 11; j_call: TRBJ2-1; cdr3_aa: CASSNEAEQFF; cdr3_nt: TGTGCCAGCAGCAACGAAGCGGAGCAGTTCTTC
v_call: TRBV6-5; d_call: -; clone_size: many; cdr3_length: 16; j_call: TRBJ1-6; cdr3_aa: CASSYNEQAVNSPLHF; cdr3_nt: TGTGCCAGCAGTTACAATGAACAGGCGGTTAATTCACCCCTCCACTTT
v_call: TRBV9; d_call: TRBD2; clone_size: -; cdr3_length: 16; j_call: TRBJ2-2; cdr3_aa: CASSSLAGGVTGELFF; cdr3_nt: TGTGCCAGCAGCTCTTTAGCGGGGGGAGTCACCGGGGAGCTGTTTTTT
v_call: TRBV29-1; d_call: TRBD1; clone_size: few; cdr3_length: 12; j_call: TRBJ1-3; cdr3_aa: CSVQGAGNTIYF; cdr3_nt: TGCAGCGTTCAGGGGGCTGGAAACACCATATATTTT
v_call: TRBV6-5; d_call: -; clone_size: few; cdr3_length: 14; j_call: TRBJ1-1; cdr3_aa: CASSYDRDTPNIFF; cdr3_nt: TGTGCCAGCAGTTACGATCGGGATACACCCAACATCTTCTTT
v_call: TRBV29-1; d_call: TRBD1; clone_size: many; cdr3_length: 13; j_call: TRBJ2-7; cdr3_aa: CSVRLGTGVEQYF; cdr3_nt: TGCAGCGTTCGCTTAGGGACAGGGGTCGAGCAGTACTTC
v_call: TRBV7-3; d_call: -; clone_size: -; cdr3_length: 14; j_call: TRBJ2-3; cdr3_aa: CASSRERGADTQYF; cdr3_nt: TGTGCCAGCAGCCGGGAGAGGGGAGCAGATACGCAGTATTTT
v_call: TRBV25-1; d_call: -; clone_size: -; cdr3_length: 15; j_call: TRBJ2-5; cdr3_aa: CASSEMGGGLETQYF; cdr3_nt: TGTGCCAGCAGTGAAATGGGTGGGGGGCTGGAGACCCAGTACTTC
v_call: TRBV12-3/TRBV12-4; d_call: -; clone_size: few; cdr3_length: 12; j_call: TRBJ2-1; cdr3_aa: CASSSRVHEQFF; cdr3_nt: TGTGCCAGCAGTTCTCGAGTTCATGAGCAGTTCTTC
v_call: TRBV28; d_call: TRBD1; clone_size: few; cdr3_length: 16; j_call: TRBJ1-5; cdr3_aa: CASSFPRGGSNQPQHF; cdr3_nt: TGTGCCAGCAGTTTCCCCAGGGGGGGAAGCAATCAGCCCCAGCATTTT
v_call: TRBV7-2; d_call: TRBD1; clone_size: -; cdr3_length: 16; j_call: TRBJ2-6; cdr3_aa: CASSLDRPSGANVLTF; cdr3_nt: TGTGCCAGCAGCTTGGACAGGCCCTCTGGGGCCAACGTCCTGACTTTC
v_call: TRBV7-9; d_call: TRBD1; clone_size: few; cdr3_length: 14; j_call: TRBJ1-1; cdr3_aa: CASSAGQGETEAFF; cdr3_nt: TGTGCCAGCAGCGCGGGACAGGGGGAGACTGAAGCTTTCTTT
v_call: TRBV29-1; d_call: -; clone_size: -; cdr3_length: 16; j_call: TRBJ2-5; cdr3_aa: CSVVQGGGQLWETQYF; cdr3_nt: TGCAGCGTTGTACAGGGGGGGGGTCAGCTGTGGGAGACCCAGTACTTC
v_call: TRBV28; d_call: -; clone_size: -; cdr3_length: 14; j_call: TRBJ2-7; cdr3_aa: CASSLYPLSDEQYF; cdr3_nt: TGTGCCAGCAGTTTGTACCCCCTCTCTGACGAGCAGTACTTC
v_call: TRBV5-1; d_call: TRBD2; clone_size: few; cdr3_length: 16; j_call: TRBJ2-3; cdr3_aa: CASSSEAGGPTDTQYF; cdr3_nt: TGCGCCAGCAGCTCGGAAGCGGGGGGCCCCACAGATACGCAGTATTTT
v_call: TRBV11-2; d_call: TRBD1; clone_size: few; cdr3_length: 13; j_call: TRBJ2-5; cdr3_aa: CASSGQGGETQYF; cdr3_nt: TGTGCCAGTTCGGGACAGGGTGGAGAGACCCAGTACTTC
v_call: TRBV29-1; d_call: -; clone_size: -; cdr3_length: 12; j_call: TRBJ2-7; cdr3_aa: CSVGVPDYEQYF; cdr3_nt: TGCAGCGTCGGTGTACCGGACTACGAGCAGTACTTC
v_call: TRBV5-1; d_call: -; clone_size: -; cdr3_length: 12; j_call: TRBJ2-7; cdr3_aa: CASSRDVYEQYF; cdr3_nt: TGCGCCAGCAGTCGGGACGTATACGAGCAGTACTTC
v_call: TRBV27; d_call: TRBD2; clone_size: few; cdr3_length: 13; j_call: TRBJ2-7; cdr3_aa: CASSRAGDDEQYF; cdr3_nt: TGTGCCAGCAGTAGGGCGGGAGACGACGAGCAGTACTTC
v_call: TRBV15; d_call: TRBD2; clone_size: -; cdr3_length: 14; j_call: TRBJ2-5; cdr3_aa: CATLAGGPGETQYF; cdr3_nt: TGTGCCACTCTAGCGGGGGGGCCTGGAGAGACCCAGTACTTC
v_call: TRBV29-1; d_call: -; clone_size: few; cdr3_length: 11; j_call: TRBJ2-5; cdr3_aa: CSVAGLETQYF; cdr3_nt: TGCAGCGTTGCAGGGCTGGAGACCCAGTACTTC
v_call: TRBV4-3; d_call: -; clone_size: many; cdr3_length: 15; j_call: TRBJ1-1; cdr3_aa: CASSQDRGSNTEAFF; cdr3_nt: TGCGCCAGCAGCCAAGATAGGGGGTCGAACACTGAAGCTTTCTTT
v_call: TRBV13; d_call: TRBD2; clone_size: few; cdr3_length: 16; j_call: TRBJ2-2; cdr3_aa: CASTLAAETNTGELFF; cdr3_nt: TGTGCCAGCACCCTAGCGGCGGAGACGAACACCGGGGAGCTGTTTTTT
v_call: TRBV29-1; d_call: TRBD2; clone_size: many; cdr3_length: 17; j_call: TRBJ2-7; cdr3_aa: CSVEGRGTSGRVYEQYF; cdr3_nt: TGCAGCGTTGAAGGTCGTGGGACTAGCGGGAGGGTTTACGAGCAGTACTTC
v_call: TRBV2; d_call: TRBD1; clone_size: -; cdr3_length: 15; j_call: TRBJ2-2; cdr3_aa: CASIPTGVNTGELFF; cdr3_nt: TGTGCCAGCATCCCGACAGGGGTGAACACCGGGGAGCTGTTTTTT
v_call: TRBV12-3/TRBV12-4; d_call: TRBD2; clone_size: few; cdr3_length: 15; j_call: TRBJ2-1; cdr3_aa: CASTLSGSSYNEQFF; cdr3_nt: TGTGCCAGCACCCTTAGCGGGAGTTCCTACAATGAGCAGTTCTTC
v_call: TRBV27; d_call: TRBD2; clone_size: -; cdr3_length: 16; j_call: TRBJ2-5; cdr3_aa: CASSLSWTSGRETQYF; cdr3_nt: TGTGCCAGCAGTTTATCGTGGACTAGCGGGAGGGAGACCCAGTACTTC
v_call: TRBV3-1; d_call: -; clone_size: -; cdr3_length: 16; j_call: TRBJ2-5; cdr3_aa: CASSSLNGHIQETQYF; cdr3_nt: TGTGCCAGCAGCTCCTTAAATGGTCACATCCAAGAGACCCAGTACTTC
v_call: TRBV4-2; d_call: TRBD2; clone_size: many; cdr3_length: 20; j_call: TRBJ2-1; cdr3_aa: CASSQDFRGSGTSDAAEQFF; cdr3_nt: TGTGCCAGCAGCCAAGATTTTAGAGGGAGTGGGACTAGCGATGCCGCTGAGCAGTTCTTC
v_call: TRBV20-1; d_call: TRBD1; clone_size: -; cdr3_length: 15; j_call: TRBJ2-3; cdr3_aa: CSARVTGGGTDTQYF; cdr3_nt: TGCAGTGCTAGAGTAACAGGGGGCGGCACAGATACGCAGTATTTT
v_call: TRBV9; d_call: -; clone_size: -; cdr3_length: 14; j_call: TRBJ1-1; cdr3_aa: CASSVVTAGTEAFF; cdr3_nt: TGTGCCAGCAGCGTAGTGACAGCAGGGACTGAAGCTTTCTTT
v_call: TRBV4-3; d_call: TRBD2; clone_size: few; cdr3_length: 18; j_call: TRBJ2-1; cdr3_aa: CASSQHPASGPQVDEQFF; cdr3_nt: TGCGCCAGCAGCCAACATCCGGCTAGCGGTCCCCAAGTCGATGAGCAGTTCTTC
v_call: TRBV5-1; d_call: TRBD1; clone_size: many; cdr3_length: 15; j_call: TRBJ2-1; cdr3_aa: CASSFQGADNNEQFF; cdr3_nt: TGCGCCAGCAGCTTTCAGGGGGCCGACAACAATGAGCAGTTCTTC
v_call: TRBV7-2; d_call: TRBD1; clone_size: few; cdr3_length: 14; j_call: TRBJ2-2; cdr3_aa: CASSLDRGIGELFF; cdr3_nt: TGTGCCAGCAGCTTAGACAGGGGTATCGGGGAGCTGTTTTTT
v_call: TRBV12-3/TRBV12-4; d_call: TRBD2; clone_size: many; cdr3_length: 15; j_call: TRBJ2-5; cdr3_aa: CASSHGLDALETQYF; cdr3_nt: TGTGCCAGCAGTCACGGACTAGATGCCTTAGAGACCCAGTACTTC
v_call: TRBV12-3/TRBV12-4; d_call: TRBD1; clone_size: many; cdr3_length: 15; j_call: TRBJ1-2; cdr3_aa: CASSPPTGEVYGYTF; cdr3_nt: TGTGCCAGCAGTCCCCCGACAGGGGAAGTCTATGGCTACACCTTC
v_call: TRBV7-9; d_call: -; clone_size: many; cdr3_length: 14; j_call: TRBJ2-1; cdr3_aa: CASSLLQGYNEQFF; cdr3_nt: TGTGCCAGCAGCTTACTACAGGGCTACAATGAGCAGTTCTTC
v_call: TRBV24-1; d_call: TRBD2; clone_size: many; cdr3_length: 15; j_call: TRBJ2-1; cdr3_aa: CATSDYTSGDNEQFF; cdr3_nt: TGTGCCACCAGTGATTACACTAGCGGGGACAATGAGCAGTTCTTC
v_call: TRBV28; d_call: -; clone_size: few; cdr3_length: 13; j_call: TRBJ2-5; cdr3_aa: CASTSTVRETQYF; cdr3_nt: TGTGCCAGCACCTCCACAGTGAGGGAGACCCAGTACTTC
v_call: TRBV27; d_call: TRBD2; clone_size: -; cdr3_length: 19; j_call: TRBJ2-7; cdr3_aa: CASSHTQSTRAGGKSEQYF; cdr3_nt: TGTGCCAGCAGTCATACCCAATCGACGAGAGCGGGAGGGAAAAGTGAGCAGTACTTC
v_call: TRBV28; d_call: -; clone_size: -; cdr3_length: 16; j_call: TRBJ2-1; cdr3_aa: CASSSQGSRNYNEQFF; cdr3_nt: TGTGCCAGCAGTTCTCAGGGTAGTCGGAACTACAATGAGCAGTTCTTC